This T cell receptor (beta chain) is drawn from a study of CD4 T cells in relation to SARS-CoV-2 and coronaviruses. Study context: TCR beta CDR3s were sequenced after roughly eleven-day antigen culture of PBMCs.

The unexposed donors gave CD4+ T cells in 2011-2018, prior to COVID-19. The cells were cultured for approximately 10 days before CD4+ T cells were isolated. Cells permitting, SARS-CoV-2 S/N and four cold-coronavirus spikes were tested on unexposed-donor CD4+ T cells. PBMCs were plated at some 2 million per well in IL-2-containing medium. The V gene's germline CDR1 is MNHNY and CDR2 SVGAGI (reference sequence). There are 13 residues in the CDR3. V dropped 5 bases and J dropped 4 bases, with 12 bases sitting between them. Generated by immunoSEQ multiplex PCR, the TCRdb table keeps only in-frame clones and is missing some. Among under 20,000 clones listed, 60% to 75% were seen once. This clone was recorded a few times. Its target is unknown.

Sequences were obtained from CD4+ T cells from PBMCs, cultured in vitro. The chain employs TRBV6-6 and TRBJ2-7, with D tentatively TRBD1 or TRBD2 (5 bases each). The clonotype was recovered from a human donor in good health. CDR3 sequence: CASSPPEGYEQYF. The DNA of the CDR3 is TGTGCCAGCAGTCCGCCTGAGGGGTACGAGCAGTACTTC.